One sample yielded the 8 T cell receptor beta chains listed below, sequenced in a study of OX40 agonist ivuxolimab in advanced cancers. The assay was immunoSEQ multiplex PCR, and TCRdb's table has in-frame clones only and misses some. The profile shows about 89,000 clones, about nine tenths of them singletons. The sequencing used CD4+ or CD8+ T cells sorted from blood, collected in a trial of the OX40 agonist ivuxolimab. These receptors were taken from an adult with an advanced solid tumor such as melanoma, head and neck, liver or kidney cancer.

The genes are TRBV6-5 and TRBJ2-7; 8 bases map to TRBD1. This CDR3 is built from 16 residues. V shed 0 bases and J 3 bases; nucleotides not matched to a gene: 7. CDR1 is MNHEY and CDR2 is SVGAGI in the germline V gene. DNA of the CDR3: TGTGCCAGCAGTTACTCGACGGCAGGGGGCAGCTACGAGCAGTACTTC. It yields the protein CASSYSTAGGSYEQYF.

The chain carries TRBV29-1 and TRBJ2-7; D is uncertain. CDR3 length: 15 residues. V was shortened by 4 bases and J by 2 bases, with 18 bases between the two germline ends. Germline V gene data show CDR1 as SQVTM and CDR2 as ANQGSEA. CDR3 residues: CSVARYEIRAYEQYF. The CDR3 nucleotides read TGCAGCGTTGCCCGATACGAGATTCGGGCCTACGAGCAGTACTTC.

With respect to this clone: One end of the junction does not line up with germline, which may come from a read error. This chain links TRBV27 with TRBJ2-7, with 10 bases matching TRBD2. The CDR3 has 16 amino acids. Germline CDR1 is MNHEY and CDR2 is SMNVEV (reference sequence). The CDR3, as DNA: TGTGCCAGCAGTTTGATAGCGGGGGGCTCTCCAACGAGCATCAGATTC. The encoded protein is CASSLIAGGSPTSIRF.

The chain recombines TRBV29-1 with TRBJ1-1; 7 bases fit TRBD1. CDR3 size: 12 residues. The junction had 4 bases not matched to a gene; V was cut back by 4 bases and J by 5 bases. Looked up from germline, CDR1 is SQVTM and CDR2 is ANQGSEA. Here the CDR3 reads CSVGAGGTEAFF. In nucleotides, the CDR3 is TGCAGCGTTGGGGCAGGGGGAACTGAAGCTTTCTTT. Supplemented by reference TRBV29-1 and TRBJ1-1, the full variable domain reads SAVISQKPSRDICQRGTSLTIQCQVDSQVTMMFWYRQQPGQSLTLIATANQGSEATYESGFVIDKFPISRPNLTFSTLTVSNMSPEDSSIYLCSVGAGGTEAFFGQGTRLTVV.

This clone was detected once. The rearrangement uses TRBV7-2 and TRBJ1-3, with D maybe TRBD1 (5 bases). V was trimmed by 2 bases and J by 2 bases, leaving 10 bases between them. The germline gives CDR1 SGHTA, CDR2 FQGNSA. The CDR3 covers 15 residues. As DNA, the CDR3 is TGTGCCAGCAGCTTAATGTCAGGGACTGGAAACACCATATATTTT. Its translation is CASSLMSGTGNTIYF.

This chain's CDR3 is CASKWDPKSGDTQYF. DNA for the CDR3: TGTGCCAGCAAGTGGGATCCTAAATCGGGAGATACGCAGTATTTT. The chain carries TRBV6-1 and TRBJ2-3, with D hard to call. V was cut by 7 bases and J by 5 bases, with 19 bases left in between. The length of the CDR3 is 15 residues. Germline CDR1 is MNHNS and CDR2 is SASEGT.

The gene calls are TRBV28 and TRBJ2-1, with 16 bases matching TRBD2. The CDR3 has 16 residues. Trimming at V came to 9 bases and at J to 8 bases, leaving 10 bases not matched to a gene. Germline CDR1 MDHEN, CDR2 SYDVKM. The CDR3 DNA sequence: TGTGCCAGTGCCGGGACTAGCGGGGGGGCCTATGATGAGCAGTTCTTC. Residues: CASAGTSGGAYDEQFF.

The rearrangement joins TRBV18 to TRBJ2-1, with 10 nucleotides matching TRBD2. In germline, CDR1 is KGHSH, CDR2 LQKENI. J gave up 0 bases and V 3 bases, and 11 bases lay outside the gene matches. The CDR3 is 19 amino acids. CDR3 DNA sequence: TGTGCCAGCTCACCGCTAGTTGGACTAGCGGATAGCTCCTACAATGAGCAGTTCTTC. It yields the protein CASSPLVGLADSSYNEQFF.